The clone carrying this TCR beta chain was seen a handful of times. Its antigen remains unidentified. Together with a sample-barcoded 5' primer, a J-beta primer mix was included in a second PCR lasting about 6 to 11 cycles. Samples each returned at least 2.5 million CDR3-containing paired-end reads. TCRdb processed the 5' RACE reads anew with MiXCR; each CDR3 protein has one entry. The sample carries over a million distinct CDR3 sequences, 40% to 50% recorded once. This specimen comes from a study of blood T cells in healthy people across ages. Study conclusions and caveats: The study found more naive CD4+ cells and higher diversity in long-lived than aged donors.

Sequencing was performed on blood. This sequence originates from a woman aged 55-70 years in good health.

CDR3 loop: CASSPRGTSGFLEQFF. In DNA, the CDR3 is TGTGCCAGCAGCCCTAGAGGGACTAGCGGGTTTCTGGAGCAGTTCTTC. This sequence joins TRBV7-2 and TRBJ2-1, with TRBD2 matching over 12 bases. The CDR3 contains 16 residues. The V and J ends lost 5 bases and 10 bases, in that order; junction bases with no gene match: 12. CDR1 and CDR2 (germline): SGHTA, FQGNSA.